This is a list of T cell receptor beta chains from one sample in a study of T cells in Graves' hyperthyroidism and ophthalmopathy. TCRdb re-called the multiplex PCR reads through MiXCR, storing one row per CDR3 protein. The sample has about 580,000 distinct CDR3 sequences, approximately 13% seen once. The sample comprised blood. These receptors were collected from a woman in her thirties with Graves' hyperthyroidism that later progressed to Graves' ophthalmopathy. Each CDR3 is given with its conserved first and last residue.

V: TRBV7-8
CDR3: CASSAIPSGAGSYNEQFF

V: TRBV19
CDR3: CASSGGGGLAGVAQFF

V: TRBV27
CDR3: CASKPPFGGQYF

V: TRBV11-1
CDR3: CASSRDSMNTGELFF

V: TRBV28
CDR3: CASSYTYSVFLDEQYF

V: TRBV20-1
CDR3: CSAQTGWVEQPQHF

V: TRBV20-1
CDR3: CSVGQGDSEAFF

V: TRBV19
CDR3: CASSFTDTEAFF

V: TRBV7-2
CDR3: CASSLETVSSYGYTF

V: TRBV6-5
CDR3: CASSYLWSNTGELFF

V: TRBV7-9
CDR3: CASSFPVGGDEAFF

V: TRBV12-3/TRBV12-4
CDR3: CASTERETGELFF

V: TRBV20-1
CDR3: CSARSGLAATDTQYF

V: TRBV18
CDR3: CASSPPYGGEKLFF

V: TRBV7-3
CDR3: CASSPGPGDYEQYF

V: TRBV18
CDR3: CASSQEGVNTEAFF

V: TRBV19
CDR3: CASSIGSVPDTQYF

V: TRBV7-8
CDR3: CASSKTLQVASLGEQYF

V: TRBV6-1
CDR3: CDSPGTSVYEQYF

V: TRBV12-3/TRBV12-4
CDR3: CASSLGTGRNEAFF

V: TRBV3-1
CDR3: CASSQGLGPSNYGYTF

V: TRBV2
CDR3: CAGGQSEKLFF

V: TRBV7-9
CDR3: CASSLGGVQNTEAFF

V: TRBV3-1
CDR3: CASKRQGSTEAFF

V: TRBV25-1
CDR3: CASSGGSYEQYF

V: TRBV11-2
CDR3: CASKTSGSGPYEQYF

V: TRBV5-1
CDR3: CASSDPDWNQGEFF

V: TRBV6-2/TRBV6-3
CDR3: CASSYSITVEAFF

V: TRBV19
CDR3: CASKAGGVSDTQYF

V: TRBV27
CDR3: CASSLWSQPEKLFF

V: TRBV14
CDR3: CASSPQGIGNGYTF

V: TRBV5-1
CDR3: CASSMSDGNEQFF

V: TRBV19
CDR3: CASSRRVDEAFF

V: TRBV10-3
CDR3: CAIWREGINEQFF

V: TRBV7-9
CDR3: CASSRGQFNSPLHF

V: TRBV28
CDR3: CASSYQGRTDTQYF

V: TRBV2
CDR3: CASSGGNNQPQHF

V: TRBV4-3
CDR3: CASSQDSSGKTDTQYF

V: TRBV7-2
CDR3: CASSPNRGTSGYNEQFF

V: TRBV10-3
CDR3: CAISEVTGANEKLFF

V: TRBV18
CDR3: CASSPASGRGEQYF

V: TRBV20-1
CDR3: CSARVQGDTEAFF

V: TRBV7-3
CDR3: CASSWTGDGSPLHF

V: TRBV12-3/TRBV12-4
CDR3: CASSLGLGTYNEQFF

V: TRBV3-1
CDR3: CASSLLPGLAGVLEQFF

V: TRBV4-1
CDR3: CASSQEQEGYNEQFF

V: TRBV29-1
CDR3: CSALGTLGYGYTF

V: TRBV9
CDR3: CASSLEYLAVTPYNEQFF

V: TRBV27
CDR3: CASRWVSGETQYF

V: TRBV30
CDR3: CAWSVGTSGGLEQFF

V: TRBV7-8
CDR3: CASMGWATNEKLFF

V: TRBV12-3/TRBV12-4
CDR3: CASKLGGAGNEKLFF

V: TRBV6-1
CDR3: CASSQRQVQETQYF